This paragraph covers one T cell receptor beta chain sequence. Its antigen is as yet unknown. This specimen comes from a study of PD-1 blockade in classical Hodgkin lymphoma. Exposure to brentuximab vedotin varied, and each patient had relapsed following autologous stem cell transplantation. Method: immunoSEQ multiplex PCR; TCRdb's copy keeps in-frame clones and lacks some. The table lists roughly 28,000 clones, less than 75% of them singletons. Study results and limitations: The CD4+ diversity rise by C4D1 was clearest in complete responders. Patients starting nivolumab under 1 year after ASCT were excluded. A reduction in baseline TCR diversity was reportedly seen in newly diagnosed patients relative to healthy donors. There remain no defined causes for the repertoire differences, which possibly reflect disease activity or prior therapy.

This CDR3 is 15 amino acids long. Trimming took 2 bases from V and 10 from J; bases not matched to a gene: 13. Germline CDR1 is KGHSH and CDR2 is LQKENI. Sequencing used peripheral blood mononuclear cells (PBMCs), obtained before the second cycle of nivolumab. The V and J genes are TRBV18 and TRBJ1-1; 7 positions agree with TRBD1. The receptor comes from a human donor with classical Hodgkin lymphoma. In DNA form, the CDR3 reads TGTGCCAGCTCACCATGGGACAGACCCTCTGGGAGAGCTTTCTTT. It codes for CASSPWDRPSGRAFF. Supplemented by reference TRBV18 and TRBJ1-1, the full variable domain reads NAGVMQNPRHLVRRRGQEARLRCSPMKGHSHVYWYRQLPEEGLKFMVYLQKENIIDESGMPKERFSAEFPKEGPSILRIQQVVRGDSAAYFCASSPWDRPSGRAFFGQGTRLTVV.